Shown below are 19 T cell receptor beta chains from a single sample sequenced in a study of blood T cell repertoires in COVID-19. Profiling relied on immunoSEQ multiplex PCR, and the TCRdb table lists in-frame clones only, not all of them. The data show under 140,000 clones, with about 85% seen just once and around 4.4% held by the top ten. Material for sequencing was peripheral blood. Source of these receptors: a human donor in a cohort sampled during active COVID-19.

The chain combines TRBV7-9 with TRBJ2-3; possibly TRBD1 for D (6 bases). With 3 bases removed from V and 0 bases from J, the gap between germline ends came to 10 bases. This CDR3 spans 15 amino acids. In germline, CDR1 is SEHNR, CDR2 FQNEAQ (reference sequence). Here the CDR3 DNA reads TGTGCCAGCAGCTTTCAGGGGCGAAGCACAGATACGCAGTATTTT. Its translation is CASSFQGRSTDTQYF.

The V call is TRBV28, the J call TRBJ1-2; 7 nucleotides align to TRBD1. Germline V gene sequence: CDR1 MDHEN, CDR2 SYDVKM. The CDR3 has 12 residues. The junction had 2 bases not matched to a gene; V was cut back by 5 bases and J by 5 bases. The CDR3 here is CASSMGQYGYTF. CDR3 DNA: TGTGCCAGCAGTATGGGACAGTATGGCTACACCTTC.

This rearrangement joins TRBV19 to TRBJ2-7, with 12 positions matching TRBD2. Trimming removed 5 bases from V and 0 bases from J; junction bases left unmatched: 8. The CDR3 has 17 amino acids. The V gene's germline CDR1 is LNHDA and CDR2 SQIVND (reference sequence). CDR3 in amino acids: CASSPRGLAGSSYEQYF. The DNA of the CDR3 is TGTGCCAGTAGTCCCCGAGGACTAGCGGGAAGCTCCTACGAGCAGTACTTC.

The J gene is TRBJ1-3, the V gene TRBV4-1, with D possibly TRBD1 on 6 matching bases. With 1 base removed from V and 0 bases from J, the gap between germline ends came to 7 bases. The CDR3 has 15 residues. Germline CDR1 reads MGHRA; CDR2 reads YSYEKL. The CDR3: CASSQAGDSGNTIYF. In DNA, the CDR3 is TGCGCCAGCAGCCAAGCAGGGGACTCTGGAAACACCATATATTTT.

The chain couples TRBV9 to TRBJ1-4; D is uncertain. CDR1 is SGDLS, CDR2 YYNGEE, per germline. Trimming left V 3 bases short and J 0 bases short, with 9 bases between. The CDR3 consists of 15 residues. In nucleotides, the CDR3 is TGTGCCAGCAGCGATAGATATTCAACTAATGAAAAACTGTTTTTT. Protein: CASSDRYSTNEKLFF. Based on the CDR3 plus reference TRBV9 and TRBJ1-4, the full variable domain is DSGVTQTPKHLITATGQRVTLRCSPRSGDLSVYWYQQSLDQGLQFLIQYYNGEERAKGNILERFSAQQFPDLHSELNLSSLELGDSALYFCASSDRYSTNEKLFFGSGTQLSVL.

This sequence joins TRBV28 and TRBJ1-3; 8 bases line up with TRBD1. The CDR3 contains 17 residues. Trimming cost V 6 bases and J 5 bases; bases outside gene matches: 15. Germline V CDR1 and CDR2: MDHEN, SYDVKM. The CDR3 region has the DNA TGTGCCAGCAGCAGTGCCCCCGCGACAGGGGAGAGAAACACCATATATTTT. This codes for CASSSAPATGERNTIYF. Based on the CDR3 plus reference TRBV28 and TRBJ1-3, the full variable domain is DVKVTQSSRYLVKRTGEKVFLECVQDMDHENMFWYRQDPGLGLRLIYFSYDVKMKEKGDIPEGYSVSREKKERFSLILESASTNQTSMYLCASSSAPATGERNTIYFGEGSWLTVV.

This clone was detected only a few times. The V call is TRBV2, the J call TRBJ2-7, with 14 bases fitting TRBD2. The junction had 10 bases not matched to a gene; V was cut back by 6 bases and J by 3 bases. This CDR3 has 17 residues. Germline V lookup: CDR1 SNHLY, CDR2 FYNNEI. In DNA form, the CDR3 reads TGTGCCAGCAGCGCCGGGACTAGCGGGAGATTCGTCTACGAGCAGTACTTC. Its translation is CASSAGTSGRFVYEQYF.

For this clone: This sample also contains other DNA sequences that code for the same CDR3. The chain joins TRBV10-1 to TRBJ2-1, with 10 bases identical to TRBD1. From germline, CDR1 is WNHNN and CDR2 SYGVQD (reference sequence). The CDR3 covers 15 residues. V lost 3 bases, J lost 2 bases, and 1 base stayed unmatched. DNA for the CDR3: TGCGCCAGCAGTGAAGGGACAGGGGCCTACAATGAGCAGTTCTTC. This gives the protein CASSEGTGAYNEQFF.

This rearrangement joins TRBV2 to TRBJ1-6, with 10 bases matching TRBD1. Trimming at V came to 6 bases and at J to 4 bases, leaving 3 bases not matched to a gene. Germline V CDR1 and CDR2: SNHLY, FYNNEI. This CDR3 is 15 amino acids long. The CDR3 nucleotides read TGTGCCAGCAGGGCGGGACAGGGGTATAATTCACCCCTCCACTTT. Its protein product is CASRAGQGYNSPLHF.

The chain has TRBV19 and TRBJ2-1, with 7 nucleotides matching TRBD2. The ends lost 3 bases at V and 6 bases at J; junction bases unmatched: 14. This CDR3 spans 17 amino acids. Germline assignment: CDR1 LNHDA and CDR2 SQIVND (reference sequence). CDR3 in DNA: TGTGCCAGTAGTATCCCTCCGGGAGGACCTAAGGGCAATGAGCAGTTCTTC. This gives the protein CASSIPPGGPKGNEQFF. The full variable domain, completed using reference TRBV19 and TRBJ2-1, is DGGITQSPKYLFRKEGQNVTLSCEQNLNHDAMYWYRQDPGQGLRLIYYSQIVNDFQKGDIAEGYSVSREKKESFPLTVTSAQKNPTAFYLCASSIPPGGPKGNEQFFGPGTRLTVL.

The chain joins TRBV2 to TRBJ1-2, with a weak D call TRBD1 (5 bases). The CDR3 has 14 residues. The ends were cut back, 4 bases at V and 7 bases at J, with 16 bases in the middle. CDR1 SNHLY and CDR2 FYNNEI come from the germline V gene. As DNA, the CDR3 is TGTGCCAGCAGTGTGACCCAGGGAACGGGTGGCTACACCTTC. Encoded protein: CASSVTQGTGGYTF.

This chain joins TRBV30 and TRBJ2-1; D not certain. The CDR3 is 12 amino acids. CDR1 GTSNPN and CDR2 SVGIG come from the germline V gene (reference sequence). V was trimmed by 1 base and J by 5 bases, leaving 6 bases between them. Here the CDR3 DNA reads TGTGCCTGGAGTGGGCCCGACAATGAGCAGTTCTTC. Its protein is CAWSGPDNEQFF. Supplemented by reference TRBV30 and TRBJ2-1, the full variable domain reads SQTIHQWPATLVQPVGSPLSLECTVEGTSNPNLYWYRQAAGRGLQLLFYSVGIGQISSEVPQNLSASRPQDRQFILSSKKLLLSDSGFYLCAWSGPDNEQFFGPGTRLTVL.

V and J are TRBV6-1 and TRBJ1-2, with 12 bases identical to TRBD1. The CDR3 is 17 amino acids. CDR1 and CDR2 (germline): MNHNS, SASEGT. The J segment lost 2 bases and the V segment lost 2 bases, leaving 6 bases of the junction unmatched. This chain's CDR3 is CASSEWDRGRGNYGYTF. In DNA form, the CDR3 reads TGTGCCAGCAGTGAATGGGACAGGGGGCGAGGGAACTATGGCTACACCTTC.

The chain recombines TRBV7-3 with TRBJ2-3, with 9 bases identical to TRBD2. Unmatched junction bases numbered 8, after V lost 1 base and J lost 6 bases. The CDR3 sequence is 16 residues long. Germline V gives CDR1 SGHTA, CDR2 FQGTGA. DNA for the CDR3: TGTGCCAGCAGCTTAAACGAGCGGGGGGTAGCGGATACGCAGTATTTT. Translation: CASSLNERGVADTQYF.

The CDR3: CASTYPTGGSYEQYF. The CDR3 nucleotides read TGTGCCAGCACCTACCCGACAGGTGGAAGCTACGAGCAGTACTTC. The chain combines TRBV6-5 with TRBJ2-7; TRBD1 is a possible D gene (6 bases). Trimming cost V 7 bases and J 3 bases, with 19 bases left between them. The CDR3 totals 15 residues. CDR1 is MNHEY and CDR2 is SVGAGI in the germline V gene.

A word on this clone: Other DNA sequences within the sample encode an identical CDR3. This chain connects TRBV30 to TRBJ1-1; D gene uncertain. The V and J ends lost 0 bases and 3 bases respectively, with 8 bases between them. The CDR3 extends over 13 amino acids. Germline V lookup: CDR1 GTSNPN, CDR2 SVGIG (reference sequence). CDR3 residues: CAWSVRVDTEAFF. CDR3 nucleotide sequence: TGTGCCTGGAGTGTACGGGTGGACACTGAAGCTTTCTTT.

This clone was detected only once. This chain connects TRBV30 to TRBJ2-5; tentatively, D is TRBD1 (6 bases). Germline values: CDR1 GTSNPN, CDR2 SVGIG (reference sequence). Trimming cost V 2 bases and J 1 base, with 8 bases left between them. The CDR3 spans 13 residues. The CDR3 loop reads CAWSRDTQETQYF. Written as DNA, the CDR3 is TGTGCCTGGAGTCGGGACACCCAAGAGACCCAGTACTTC.

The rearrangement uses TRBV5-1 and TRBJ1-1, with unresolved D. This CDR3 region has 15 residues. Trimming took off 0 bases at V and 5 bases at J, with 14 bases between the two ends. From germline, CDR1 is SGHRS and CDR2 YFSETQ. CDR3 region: CASSLEVLSGTEAFF. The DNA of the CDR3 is TGCGCCAGCAGCTTGGAGGTCCTCTCGGGGACTGAAGCTTTCTTT.

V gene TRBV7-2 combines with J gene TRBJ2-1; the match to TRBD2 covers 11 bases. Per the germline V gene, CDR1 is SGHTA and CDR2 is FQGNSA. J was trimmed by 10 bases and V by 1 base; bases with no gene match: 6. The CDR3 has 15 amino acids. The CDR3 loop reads CASSLELAGAGEQFF. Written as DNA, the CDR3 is TGTGCCAGCAGCTTAGAACTAGCGGGAGCAGGGGAGCAGTTCTTC.